These T cell receptor beta chains were read from a single sample in a study of T and B cells in COVID-19 patients. TCRdb itself ran the multiplex PCR reads through MiXCR, one entry per CDR3 protein. Found here are some 10,000 distinct CDR3 sequences, 30% of them singletons; the top ten hold 28%. Sequencing was carried out using blood. These TCRs come from a human donor who had recovered from COVID-19. The CDR3 runs from the conserved cysteine through the conserved F or W.

J gene: TRBJ2-3
V gene: TRBV19
CDR3 protein: CASSIEGTVGDTQYF

J gene: TRBJ1-1
V gene: TRBV11-3
CDR3 protein: CASSDWQEEAFF

J gene: TRBJ1-5
V gene: TRBV19
CDR3 protein: CASSQNQPQHF

J gene: TRBJ1-1
V gene: TRBV30
CDR3 protein: CAWSVRPRTEAFF

J gene: TRBJ1-2
V gene: TRBV7-9
CDR3 protein: CASSLAHGYTF

J gene: TRBJ2-2
V gene: TRBV20-1
CDR3 protein: CSAREGRVYGELFF

J gene: TRBJ1-1
V gene: TRBV19
CDR3 protein: CASSPPGTGVRTNPEAFF

J gene: TRBJ2-1
V gene: TRBV5-1
CDR3 protein: CASSFPAPGLGVSYNEQFF

J gene: TRBJ1-1
V gene: TRBV19
CDR3 protein: CASRREDPAFF

J gene: TRBJ2-6
V gene: TRBV7-9
CDR3 protein: CASSSVKTGIPGANVLTF

J gene: TRBJ1-1
V gene: TRBV19
CDR3 protein: CAIRDPRGRTEAFF

J gene: TRBJ2-3
V gene: TRBV6-2/TRBV6-3
CDR3 protein: CASSYVGIDTQYF

J gene: TRBJ2-3
V gene: TRBV7-9
CDR3 protein: CASSNPRPAKGADTQYF

J gene: TRBJ2-3
V gene: TRBV7-9
CDR3 protein: CASSNHRERPRTDTQYF

J gene: TRBJ1-5
V gene: TRBV6-2/TRBV6-3
CDR3 protein: CASSHPARSNQPQHF

J gene: TRBJ2-2
V gene: TRBV20-1
CDR3 protein: CSARDVSHGLFF

J gene: TRBJ1-1
V gene: TRBV18
CDR3 protein: CASSPDHGTGGEAFF

J gene: TRBJ2-5
V gene: TRBV14
CDR3 protein: CASSQDQEGDETQYF

J gene: TRBJ2-5
V gene: TRBV11-3
CDR3 protein: CASSLVGAPQETQYF

J gene: TRBJ2-2
V gene: TRBV7-2
CDR3 protein: CASSFMPAELFF

J gene: TRBJ1-2
V gene: TRBV6-5
CDR3 protein: CASSYPGNYGYTF

J gene: TRBJ2-5
V gene: TRBV18
CDR3 protein: CASSPRLAQETQYF

J gene: TRBJ2-4
V gene: TRBV6-5
CDR3 protein: CASSGIELAKNIQYF

J gene: TRBJ2-2
V gene: TRBV6-2/TRBV6-3
CDR3 protein: CASSPHRGRAGELFF

J gene: TRBJ1-5
V gene: TRBV19
CDR3 protein: CASSMTSSDPQHF

J gene: TRBJ2-1
V gene: TRBV6-1
CDR3 protein: CASSEGGLAVTYNEQFF